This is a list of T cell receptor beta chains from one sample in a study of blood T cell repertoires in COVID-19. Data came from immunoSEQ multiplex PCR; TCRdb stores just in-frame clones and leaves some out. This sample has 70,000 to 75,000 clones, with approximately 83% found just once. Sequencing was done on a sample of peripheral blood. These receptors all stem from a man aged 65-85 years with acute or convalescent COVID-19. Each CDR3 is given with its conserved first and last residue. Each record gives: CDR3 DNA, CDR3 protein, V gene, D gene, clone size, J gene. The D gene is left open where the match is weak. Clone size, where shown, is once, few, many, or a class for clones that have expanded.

cdr3_nt: TGTGCCAGCAGCGGTATGGGGGCGACGAACAATGAGCAGTTCTTC
cdr3_aa: CASSGMGATNNEQFF
v_call: TRBV5-4
d_call: NA
clone_size: NA
j_call: TRBJ2-1

cdr3_nt: TGTGCCAGCACCGGGGGCTCCTACGAGCAGTACTTC
cdr3_aa: CASTGGSYEQYF
v_call: TRBV2
d_call: NA
clone_size: NA
j_call: TRBJ2-7

cdr3_nt: TGTGCCAGTAGGGACAGGGTCTTCACAGATACGCAGTATTTT
cdr3_aa: CASRDRVFTDTQYF
v_call: TRBV19
d_call: TRBD1
clone_size: few
j_call: TRBJ2-3

cdr3_nt: TGCAGTGCTAGTCCCGGGACAGGCAACGTCCTGACTTTC
cdr3_aa: CSASPGTGNVLTF
v_call: TRBV20-1
d_call: TRBD1
clone_size: few
j_call: TRBJ2-6

cdr3_nt: TGTGCCAGCAGTCCGACATCAAAATCCTTCAATGAGCAGTTCTTC
cdr3_aa: CASSPTSKSFNEQFF
v_call: TRBV6-2/TRBV6-3
d_call: NA
clone_size: NA
j_call: TRBJ2-1

cdr3_nt: TGTGCCAGTAGGGACACTCAAGGGGCTAATGAAAAACTGTTTTTT
cdr3_aa: CASRDTQGANEKLFF
v_call: TRBV19
d_call: NA
clone_size: NA
j_call: TRBJ1-4

cdr3_nt: TGTGCCAGCAGCTTAGTTGGGGGACAGGGCCACGGCTACACCTTC
cdr3_aa: CASSLVGGQGHGYTF
v_call: TRBV11-2
d_call: TRBD1
clone_size: NA
j_call: TRBJ1-2

cdr3_nt: TGTGCCAGCTCACCACCGGCAGGGGGAGATCGTACTGAAGCTTTCTTT
cdr3_aa: CASSPPAGGDRTEAFF
v_call: TRBV18
d_call: TRBD1
clone_size: NA
j_call: TRBJ1-1

cdr3_nt: TGCGCCAGCAGCTTGGCAGGAGAGGCCCTCTCCGGGAGAAACTTC
cdr3_aa: CASSLAGEALSGRNF
v_call: TRBV5-1
d_call: NA
clone_size: NA
j_call: TRBJ2-7

cdr3_nt: TGTGCCAGCAGCTTAAGTTGGCAGGGTATCGGTGGCTACACCTTC
cdr3_aa: CASSLSWQGIGGYTF
v_call: TRBV7-2
d_call: NA
clone_size: NA
j_call: TRBJ1-2

cdr3_nt: TGTGCCAGCAGCCAAGGGGACAGGGGCCAAGAGACCCAGTACTTC
cdr3_aa: CASSQGDRGQETQYF
v_call: TRBV4-2
d_call: TRBD1
clone_size: NA
j_call: TRBJ2-5

cdr3_nt: TGCGCCAGCAGCTTGGATGGGGCTAGCGGGAGGGCCCTCGGGGAGCTGTTTTTT
cdr3_aa: CASSLDGASGRALGELFF
v_call: TRBV5-1
d_call: TRBD2
clone_size: NA
j_call: TRBJ2-2

cdr3_nt: TGTGCCTGGAGTCCCGGACAGGGCTCTGGCTACACCTTC
cdr3_aa: CAWSPGQGSGYTF
v_call: TRBV30
d_call: TRBD1
clone_size: NA
j_call: TRBJ1-2

cdr3_nt: TGTGCCAGCAGCCCCCTCCGGGCGGGAGGAGCCGAGACCCAGTACTTC
cdr3_aa: CASSPLRAGGAETQYF
v_call: TRBV3-1/TRBV3-2
d_call: TRBD2
clone_size: NA
j_call: TRBJ2-5

cdr3_nt: TGTGCCAGCAGTCCCCAGGGGTTCGGCACCTACAATGAGCAGTTCTTC
cdr3_aa: CASSPQGFGTYNEQFF
v_call: TRBV27
d_call: NA
clone_size: NA
j_call: TRBJ2-1

cdr3_nt: TGTGCCAGCAGTTACAATGGAGTACGAGGCTACACCTTC
cdr3_aa: CASSYNGVRGYTF
v_call: TRBV6-2/TRBV6-3
d_call: NA
clone_size: NA
j_call: TRBJ1-2

cdr3_nt: TGTGCCAGCAGTTACTCTGCAGGGTTGAGGCTCGGCTACACCTTC
cdr3_aa: CASSYSAGLRLGYTF
v_call: TRBV6-5
d_call: NA
clone_size: NA
j_call: TRBJ1-2

cdr3_nt: TGTGCCACCAGCAGACTAGCGGGGTCAGATACGCAGTATTTT
cdr3_aa: CATSRLAGSDTQYF
v_call: TRBV15
d_call: TRBD2
clone_size: NA
j_call: TRBJ2-3

cdr3_nt: TGTGCCAGCAGTGACCCACGGGGGTTTTATGAAAAACTGTTTTTT
cdr3_aa: CASSDPRGFYEKLFF
v_call: TRBV25-1
d_call: NA
clone_size: NA
j_call: TRBJ1-4

cdr3_nt: TGTGCCACCAGCAGGGCTTCCGGGACAGTGGAGAATGAAAAACTGTTTTTT
cdr3_aa: CATSRASGTVENEKLFF
v_call: TRBV15
d_call: TRBD1
clone_size: NA
j_call: TRBJ1-4

cdr3_nt: TGTGCCAGCAGCCTGGACAGGGACGAGCAGTACTTC
cdr3_aa: CASSLDRDEQYF
v_call: TRBV12-3/TRBV12-4
d_call: TRBD1
clone_size: once
j_call: TRBJ2-7

cdr3_nt: TGTGCCAGCAGTTCCAGGGGGCAAGAGACCCAGTACTTC
cdr3_aa: CASSSRGQETQYF
v_call: TRBV27
d_call: TRBD1
clone_size: NA
j_call: TRBJ2-5

cdr3_nt: TGTGCCAGCAGTGGCATTGCGGGGGCTGGTGGGGCCAACGTCCTGACTTTC
cdr3_aa: CASSGIAGAGGANVLTF
v_call: TRBV6-1
d_call: NA
clone_size: NA
j_call: TRBJ2-6

cdr3_nt: TGTGCCAGCAGTTGGGGGGCAGCGGGGCGCACAGATACGCAGTATTTT
cdr3_aa: CASSWGAAGRTDTQYF
v_call: TRBV27
d_call: NA
clone_size: NA
j_call: TRBJ2-3

cdr3_nt: TGTGCCAGCAGCCAACAACCCACTAGGGACTACGAGCAGTACTTC
cdr3_aa: CASSQQPTRDYEQYF
v_call: TRBV4-2
d_call: NA
clone_size: NA
j_call: TRBJ2-7

cdr3_nt: TGTGCCAGCAGTTACCCGGGGGTATATGGCTACACCTTC
cdr3_aa: CASSYPGVYGYTF
v_call: TRBV6-6
d_call: NA
clone_size: NA
j_call: TRBJ1-2

cdr3_nt: TGTGCCACCAAACAGGGTGGCCCTAACACTGAAGCTTTCTTT
cdr3_aa: CATKQGGPNTEAFF
v_call: TRBV24-1
d_call: NA
clone_size: NA
j_call: TRBJ1-1

cdr3_nt: TGTGCCAGCTCACCAGGGACAGGGGGCTTCTACATCTATGGCTACACCTTC
cdr3_aa: CASSPGTGGFYIYGYTF
v_call: TRBV18
d_call: TRBD1
clone_size: NA
j_call: TRBJ1-2

cdr3_nt: TGTGCCAGCTCAGAGGGACTAGCGGGAACCTACGAGCAGTACTTC
cdr3_aa: CASSEGLAGTYEQYF
v_call: TRBV18
d_call: TRBD2
clone_size: NA
j_call: TRBJ2-7

cdr3_nt: TGCAGCGTTGAAGGGACAGGGCAATACGAGCAGTACTTC
cdr3_aa: CSVEGTGQYEQYF
v_call: TRBV29-1
d_call: TRBD1
clone_size: NA
j_call: TRBJ2-7

cdr3_nt: TGTGCCAGTAGTGTCAGGGGGATGAACACTGAAGCTTTCTTT
cdr3_aa: CASSVRGMNTEAFF
v_call: TRBV19
d_call: TRBD1
clone_size: NA
j_call: TRBJ1-1

cdr3_nt: TGCGCCAGCAGCCCCCTGGACAGCGCTAGCACAGATACGCAGTATTTT
cdr3_aa: CASSPLDSASTDTQYF
v_call: TRBV5-1
d_call: NA
clone_size: NA
j_call: TRBJ2-3

cdr3_nt: TGTGCCAGCAGCCAGGGGACAGGGGGTAAAGCTTTCTTT
cdr3_aa: CASSQGTGGKAFF
v_call: TRBV7-3
d_call: TRBD1
clone_size: NA
j_call: TRBJ1-1

cdr3_nt: TGTGCCACCAGTTCAGGGAACACTGAAGCTTTCTTT
cdr3_aa: CATSSGNTEAFF
v_call: TRBV24-1
d_call: NA
clone_size: NA
j_call: TRBJ1-1

cdr3_nt: TGTGCCAGCAGTTCCTCAGGATTGCCCCAGCATTTT
cdr3_aa: CASSSSGLPQHF
v_call: TRBV28
d_call: NA
clone_size: NA
j_call: TRBJ1-5

cdr3_nt: TGTGCCAGCAGCCGGGGACTAGCGGGAGTAGCAGATACGCAGTATTTT
cdr3_aa: CASSRGLAGVADTQYF
v_call: TRBV11-3
d_call: TRBD2
clone_size: NA
j_call: TRBJ2-3

cdr3_nt: TGTGCCAGCAGTTTAGGGGACTTGAATTCACCCCTCCACTTT
cdr3_aa: CASSLGDLNSPLHF
v_call: TRBV27
d_call: NA
clone_size: NA
j_call: TRBJ1-6

cdr3_nt: TGCGCCAGCAGCTTGGCTACAGGGGTGTATGGCTACACCTTC
cdr3_aa: CASSLATGVYGYTF
v_call: TRBV5-1
d_call: TRBD1
clone_size: NA
j_call: TRBJ1-2

cdr3_nt: TGTGCCTGGAGCTACCGGGACAGGGAGACCCAGTACTTC
cdr3_aa: CAWSYRDRETQYF
v_call: TRBV30
d_call: TRBD1
clone_size: NA
j_call: TRBJ2-5

cdr3_nt: TGTGCCAGCAGTTTAACGACTGTCTCGAATTCACCCCTCCACTTT
cdr3_aa: CASSLTTVSNSPLHF
v_call: TRBV28
d_call: NA
clone_size: NA
j_call: TRBJ1-6

cdr3_nt: TGTGCCAGCAGTGATCACAGGGTATGGAGGGAGACCCAGTACTTC
cdr3_aa: CASSDHRVWRETQYF
v_call: TRBV6-1
d_call: NA
clone_size: NA
j_call: TRBJ2-5

cdr3_nt: TGTGCCGTTGGGGGCAGCGACGAGCAGTACTTC
cdr3_aa: CAVGGSDEQYF
v_call: TRBV7-9
d_call: NA
clone_size: NA
j_call: TRBJ2-7

cdr3_nt: TGCGCCAGCAGCGATGGGGACTTCTACAATGAGCAGTTCTTC
cdr3_aa: CASSDGDFYNEQFF
v_call: TRBV5-1
d_call: NA
clone_size: NA
j_call: TRBJ2-1

cdr3_nt: TGTGCCAGTAGTAGAACAGGGTTCATGAACACTGAAGCTTTCTTT
cdr3_aa: CASSRTGFMNTEAFF
v_call: TRBV19
d_call: NA
clone_size: NA
j_call: TRBJ1-1

cdr3_nt: TGCGCCAGCAGCGCACCAGGGGGCTTGAGGAATGAGCAGTTCTTC
cdr3_aa: CASSAPGGLRNEQFF
v_call: TRBV5-1
d_call: TRBD1
clone_size: NA
j_call: TRBJ2-1

cdr3_nt: TGTGCCAGCAGCTTCATTGGACAGGGGAGCTATGGCTACACCTTC
cdr3_aa: CASSFIGQGSYGYTF
v_call: TRBV5-6
d_call: TRBD1
clone_size: NA
j_call: TRBJ1-2

cdr3_nt: TGTGCCAGCTCACCGGGGCAAGGGAACGAGCAGTACTTC
cdr3_aa: CASSPGQGNEQYF
v_call: TRBV18
d_call: NA
clone_size: once
j_call: TRBJ2-7

cdr3_nt: TGTGCCAGCAGCTTAGCGGGAGGTCGTACAGATACGCAGTATTTT
cdr3_aa: CASSLAGGRTDTQYF
v_call: TRBV7-2
d_call: NA
clone_size: NA
j_call: TRBJ2-3

cdr3_nt: TGTGCCAGCAGCTTGGATTACCCGGGACAGAGAGAAAAACTGTTTTTT
cdr3_aa: CASSLDYPGQREKLFF
v_call: TRBV5-6
d_call: TRBD1
clone_size: NA
j_call: TRBJ1-4

cdr3_nt: TGTGCCAGCATCGAGACAGGGTTTAACACTGAAGCTTTCTTT
cdr3_aa: CASIETGFNTEAFF
v_call: TRBV25-1
d_call: TRBD1
clone_size: once
j_call: TRBJ1-1